This TCR beta chain was captured by sequencing in a study of shared clonotypes between healthy human individuals. Study-level findings and limits: Only blood was sampled, and tissue TCR repertoires likely differ from blood ones. Naive CD4 clonotype sharing across several donors was around 5%.

CD45RO-negative CD8 cells positively selected for CCR7 made up the naive population, which excluded terminally differentiated effector memory CD45RA+ cells. Turning to this clone: The antigen is undetermined. This CDR3 is also generated by other DNA sequences in the sample.

The protocol was immunoSEQ multiplex PCR, while the TCRdb copy is restricted to in-frame clones and leaves out a portion. Of approximately 2,200,000 clones detected, about 93% appear once; the ten largest clones hold over 1.5%. The sequenced sample consisted of naive CD8+ T cells from PBMCs. The TCR sequence derives from a man younger than 35 in good health. Some clones in this sample may be carry-over from other donors' samples.

CDR3 loop: CASSLWAGGETQYF. The DNA of the CDR3 is TGCGCCAGCAGCTTGTGGGCGGGCGGGGAGACCCAGTACTTC. The chain joins TRBV5-1 to TRBJ2-5, with TRBD2 as a possible D gene (5 bases). Trimming cost V 1 base and J 5 bases, with 12 bases left between them. The V gene's germline CDR1 is SGHRS and CDR2 YFSETQ. CDR3 size: 14 residues.